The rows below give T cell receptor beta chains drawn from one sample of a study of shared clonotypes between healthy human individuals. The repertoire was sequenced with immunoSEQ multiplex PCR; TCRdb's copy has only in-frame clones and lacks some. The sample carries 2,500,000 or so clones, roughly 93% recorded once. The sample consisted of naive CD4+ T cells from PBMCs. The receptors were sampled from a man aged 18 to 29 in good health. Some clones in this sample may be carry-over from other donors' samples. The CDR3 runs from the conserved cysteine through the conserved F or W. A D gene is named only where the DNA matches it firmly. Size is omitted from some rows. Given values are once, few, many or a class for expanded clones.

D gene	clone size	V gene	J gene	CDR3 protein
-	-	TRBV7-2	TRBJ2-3	CASSLEPLRITDTQYF
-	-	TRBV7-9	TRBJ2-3	CASSLVGGHTDTQYF
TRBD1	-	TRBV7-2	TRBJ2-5	CASSSYDRGRETQYF
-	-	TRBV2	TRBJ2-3	CASSGLVTDTQYF
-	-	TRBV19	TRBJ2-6	CASSETGANVLTF
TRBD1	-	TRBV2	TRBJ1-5	CASSRTGRVQHF
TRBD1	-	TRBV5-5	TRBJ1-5	CASSVWTGSRDQPQHF
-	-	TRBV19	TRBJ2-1	CASSIVHRETPNEQFF
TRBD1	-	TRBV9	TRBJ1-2	CASSPRTGGNYGYTF
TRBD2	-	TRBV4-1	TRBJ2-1	CASSQARGGNRFSYNEQFF
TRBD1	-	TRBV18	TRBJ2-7	CASSRGQGASNEQYF
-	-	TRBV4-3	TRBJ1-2	CASSIGDTRSTYGYTF
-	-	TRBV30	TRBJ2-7	CAWSVGGWDSSYEQYF
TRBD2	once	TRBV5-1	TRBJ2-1	CASSLQTSGTNEQFF
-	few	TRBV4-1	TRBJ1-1	CASRYGTLNTEAFF
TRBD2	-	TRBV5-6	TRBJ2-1	CASSLRLGTSGMSNEQFF
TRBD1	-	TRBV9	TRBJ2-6	CASSIGTGGKVLTF
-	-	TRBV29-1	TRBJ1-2	CSVDLGGYGYTF
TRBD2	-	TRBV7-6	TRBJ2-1	CASSLLAGYSVNEQFF
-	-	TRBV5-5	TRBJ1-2	CASSLGVNGYTF
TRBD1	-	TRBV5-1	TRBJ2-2	CASSLGSGTANTGELFF
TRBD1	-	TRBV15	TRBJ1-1	CATSRDLRGRVGTEAFF
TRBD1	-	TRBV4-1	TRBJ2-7	CASSQIPGQGTYEQYF
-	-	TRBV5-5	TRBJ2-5	CASSLAAQTQYF
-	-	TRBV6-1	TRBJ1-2	CASSGSGMYGYTF
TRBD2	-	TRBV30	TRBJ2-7	CAWSLAVGRAYEQYF
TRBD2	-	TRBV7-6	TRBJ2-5	CASSLGLAGVGGQETQYF
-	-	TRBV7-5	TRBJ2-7	CARSLVRQTYEQYF
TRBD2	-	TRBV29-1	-	CSASPGGGYEQYF
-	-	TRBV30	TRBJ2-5	CAWSEYRPQETQYF
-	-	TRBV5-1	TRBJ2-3	CASSSQPGLSTDTQYF
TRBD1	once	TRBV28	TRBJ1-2	CASRTPGTGGLGYTF
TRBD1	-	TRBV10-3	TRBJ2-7	CAIINPGQGVYEQYF
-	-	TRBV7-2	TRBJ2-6	CASRPSGANVLTF
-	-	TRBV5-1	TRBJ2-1	CASSPTRRTEQFF
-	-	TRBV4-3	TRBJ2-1	CASSPDVGLALYNEQFF
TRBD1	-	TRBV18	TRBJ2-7	CASSPLTGVYEQYF
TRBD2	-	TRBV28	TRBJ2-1	CASTLPGLAGRYNEQFF
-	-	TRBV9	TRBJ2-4	CASSPHRDRALAKNIQYF
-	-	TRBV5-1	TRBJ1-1	CASSLTGATEAFF
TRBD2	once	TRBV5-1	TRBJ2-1	CASGSSGSPNEQFF
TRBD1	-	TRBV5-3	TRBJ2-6	CARSLTGQDSLSGANVLTF
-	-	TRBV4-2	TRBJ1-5	CASSQGLRDRPQHF
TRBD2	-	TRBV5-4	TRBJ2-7	CASSLLAGNEQYF
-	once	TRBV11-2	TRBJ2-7	CASSSRRYEQYF